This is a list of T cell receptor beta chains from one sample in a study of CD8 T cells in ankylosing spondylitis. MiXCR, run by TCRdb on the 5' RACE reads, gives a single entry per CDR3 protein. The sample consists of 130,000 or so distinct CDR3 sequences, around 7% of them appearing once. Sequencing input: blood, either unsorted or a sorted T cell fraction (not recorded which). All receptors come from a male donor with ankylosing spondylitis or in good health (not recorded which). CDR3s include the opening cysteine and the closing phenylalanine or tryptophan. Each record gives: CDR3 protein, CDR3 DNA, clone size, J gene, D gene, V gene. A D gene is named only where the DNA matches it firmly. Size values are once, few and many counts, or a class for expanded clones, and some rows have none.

CASSPPIRTGELFF | TGTGCCAGCTCACCACCTATCCGGACCGGGGAGCTGTTTTTT | . | TRBJ2-2 | . | TRBV18
CASSQESGSSYNEQFF | TGTGCCAGCAGCCAAGAGTCCGGGAGCTCCTACAATGAGCAGTTCTTC | many | TRBJ2-1 | . | TRBV3-1
CASSLALGTGTYNEQFF | TGTGCCAGCAGTTTAGCGTTAGGGACAGGGACCTACAATGAGCAGTTCTTC | . | TRBJ2-1 | TRBD1 | TRBV12-3/TRBV12-4
CASSLGQGEQFF | TGCGCCAGCAGCTTGGGACAGGGGGAGCAGTTCTTC | many | TRBJ2-1 | TRBD1 | TRBV5-1
CAISEPDAGGGVTDTQYF | TGTGCCATCAGTGAGCCCGATGCCGGCGGGGGAGTCACAGATACGCAGTATTTT | many | TRBJ2-3 | TRBD2 | TRBV10-3
CSALWTSGRPGELFF | TGCAGTGCTCTATGGACTAGCGGGAGACCCGGGGAGCTGTTTTTT | many | TRBJ2-2 | TRBD2 | TRBV20-1
CAWSQGVRGAADTQYF | TGTGCCTGGAGTCAAGGTGTGCGGGGGGCCGCGGATACGCAGTATTTT | many | TRBJ2-3 | TRBD2 | TRBV30
CSARRRDRGLDEQYF | TGCAGTGCTAGACGAAGGGACAGGGGGCTGGATGAGCAGTACTTC | many | TRBJ2-7 | TRBD1 | TRBV20-1
CASSFSLLDRGLSQPQHF | TGTGCCAGCAGTTTCTCCCTACTAGACAGGGGGCTTAGTCAGCCCCAGCATTTT | many | TRBJ1-5 | TRBD1 | TRBV28
CSVESGDHQPQHF | TGCAGCGTTGAATCCGGGGATCATCAGCCCCAGCATTTT | many | TRBJ1-5 | . | TRBV29-1
CASSLNGFETEAFF | TGCGCCAGCAGCTTGAATGGGTTCGAGACTGAAGCTTTCTTT | . | TRBJ1-1 | . | TRBV5-1
CASSDSSAGATDTQYF | TGCGCCAGCAGTGACTCATCAGCGGGGGCAACAGATACGCAGTATTTT | many | TRBJ2-3 | TRBD2 | TRBV10-1
CSAREPGLDTEAFF | TGCAGTGCTAGAGAGCCCGGGTTAGACACTGAAGCTTTCTTT | many | TRBJ1-1 | . | TRBV20-1
CASSLTYAGTDTQYF | TGTGCCAGCAGCTTAACGTACGCAGGTACAGATACGCAGTATTTT | many | TRBJ2-3 | . | TRBV7-2
CASSLAGAGNTQYF | TGTGCCAGCAGCCTAGCGGGAGCTGGGAATACGCAGTATTTT | many | TRBJ2-3 | TRBD2 | TRBV6-1
CASSYLAGSSYNEQFF | TGCGCCAGCAGCTACCTAGCGGGCTCAAGCTACAATGAGCAGTTCTTC | many | TRBJ2-1 | TRBD2 | TRBV5-1
CASSSQRQGSSYEQYF | TGCGCCAGCAGCTCCCAAAGACAGGGGAGCTCCTACGAGCAGTACTTC | many | TRBJ2-7 | TRBD1 | TRBV5-1
CASSLIKGNEQFF | TGCGCCAGCAGCTTGATTAAGGGTAATGAGCAGTTCTTC | . | TRBJ2-1 | . | TRBV5-1
CASGLGETQYF | TGTGCCAGCGGACTGGGGGAGACCCAGTACTTC | many | TRBJ2-5 | . | TRBV2
CATSRVLAGEGTDTQYF | TGTGCCACCAGCAGAGTACTAGCGGGAGAGGGCACAGATACGCAGTATTTT | many | TRBJ2-3 | TRBD2 | TRBV15
CSASGRGMNTEAFF | TGCAGTGCTAGCGGCAGGGGAATGAACACTGAAGCTTTCTTT | many | TRBJ1-1 | . | TRBV20-1
CASSPQREPYEQYF | TGTGCCAGCAGCCCCCAGAGAGAACCGTACGAGCAGTACTTC | many | TRBJ2-7 | . | TRBV7-2
CASTKGLEETQYF | TGTGCCAGCACCAAAGGGCTAGAGGAGACCCAGTACTTC | many | TRBJ2-5 | . | TRBV7-8
CATNTGLGAGTDTQYF | TGTGCCACTAACACGGGGCTGGGTGCGGGCACAGATACGCAGTATTTT | many | TRBJ2-3 | . | TRBV10-3
CASSLMQGYEQYF | TGTGCCAGCAGTTTAATGCAGGGCTACGAGCAGTACTTC | many | TRBJ2-7 | . | TRBV12-3/TRBV12-4
CAWTLVGDTEAFF | TGTGCCTGGACCCTCGTCGGGGACACTGAAGCTTTCTTT | many | TRBJ1-1 | . | TRBV30
CASNQGGGNTEAFF | TGCGCCAGCAATCAGGGTGGAGGGAACACTGAAGCTTTCTTT | many | TRBJ1-1 | . | TRBV5-1